The present T cell receptor (beta chain) was sequenced within a study of cytomegalovirus exposure and HLA in healthy donors. This clone was counted once. Trimming removed 11 bases from V and 3 bases from J; junction bases left unmatched: 5. The length of the CDR3 is 12 residues. Germline loops: CDR1 MNHEY, CDR2 SVGAGI. PCR involved 60 Vbeta and 13 Jbeta primers. Sequencing was performed with immunoSEQ multiplex PCR; in TCRdb, only in-frame clones are kept and a portion is missing. The table has about 190,000 clones, 65% to 75% seen once. Sequencing input: PBMCs. The chain combines TRBV6-5 with TRBJ1-2, with 8 bases aligning to TRBD1. The receptor was derived from a man aged 25 to 40 in good health and CMV-seropositive. CDR3 loop: CAAQGQDYGYTF. The CDR3 DNA reads as TGTGCCGCCCAGGGACAGGACTATGGCTACACCTTC.